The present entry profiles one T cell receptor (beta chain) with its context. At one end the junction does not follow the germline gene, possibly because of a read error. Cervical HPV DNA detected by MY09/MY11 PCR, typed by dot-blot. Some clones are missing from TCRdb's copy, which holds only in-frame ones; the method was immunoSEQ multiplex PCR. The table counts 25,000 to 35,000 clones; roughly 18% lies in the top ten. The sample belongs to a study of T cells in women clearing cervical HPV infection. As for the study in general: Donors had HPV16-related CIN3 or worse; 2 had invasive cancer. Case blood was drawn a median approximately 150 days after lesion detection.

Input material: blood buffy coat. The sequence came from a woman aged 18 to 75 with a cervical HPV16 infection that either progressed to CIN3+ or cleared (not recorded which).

The CDR3 protein is CASSAPSTGGGNEQFF. The sequenced part of the CDR3 DNA is TGTGCCAGCTCAGCACCTTCTACCGGGGGAGGGAATGAG. The chain carries TRBV18 and TRBJ2-1; TRBD2 matches at 7 bases. The sequenced fragment ends 3 residues before the CDR3 boundary, so the rest is inferred from the germline J gene. Germline-derived CDR1 and CDR2 are KGHSH and LQKENI. The CDR3 loop spans 16 amino acids.